This T cell receptor beta chain is from a study of blood T cell repertoires in COVID-19. Looking at the study overall: The origin of the acute and convalescent COVID-19 samples was the United States, Italy and Spain. In each case, the material was cDNA or gDNA derived from T cells, B-cell-depleted T cells, or PBMCs.

Source study methods: Estimates of nucleated cell counts were drawn from the amplification of reference gene primers. The table came from immunoSEQ multiplex PCR; TCRdb's copy has only in-frame clones and leaves some out. From that table come the V and J calls and clone size; the DNA was used to work out D and trimming. This table holds around 340,000 clones, around four fifths found once. CDR1 is MNHEY, CDR2 SVGAGI, per germline. The ends were cut back, 2 bases at V and 3 bases at J, with 11 bases in the middle. CDR3 length equals 15 residues. The sequencing input was peripheral blood. The chain uses TRBV6-5 and TRBJ1-3; D ambiguous. The receptor's source is a man aged 25 to 45 with active or convalescent COVID-19. In DNA, the CDR3 is TGTGCCAGCAGTTACCAAGGAGGGATTGGAAACACCATATATTTT. Amino acids: CASSYQGGIGNTIYF.